Listed below are T cell receptor beta chains from one sample, sequenced in a study of blood T cell repertoires in COVID-19. Libraries were prepared by immunoSEQ multiplex PCR; TCRdb keeps only in-frame clonotypes and omits some of them. The sample includes 300,000 to 400,000 clones, roughly 90% of them seen just once. The sequencing input was PBMCs or T cells enriched from blood (not recorded which). The receptors stem from a woman in her twenties or thirties with acute COVID-19. Both conserved end residues are part of each CDR3. D genes are given only for firm matches. Part of the rows lack a size; the others show once, few, many or a class for expanded clones.

>TRBD1|TRBJ1-1|TRBV6-4|once
CASSDSMGQGITEAFF
TGTGCCAGCAGTGACTCGATGGGACAGGGGATCACTGAAGCTTTCTTT
>TRBD2|TRBJ2-1|TRBV6-5|.
CAKTRCGGYYNEQFF
TGTGCCAAAACCCGTTGCGGGGGTTACTACAATGAGCAGTTCTTC
>.|TRBJ1-3|TRBV2|.
CATESGTIDTIYF
TGTGCCACGGAATCCGGGACAATCGACACCATATATTTT
>.|TRBJ1-1|TRBV19|.
CASSLVQGVTEAFF
TGTGCCAGTAGTCTAGTACAGGGCGTCACTGAAGCTTTCTTT
>.|TRBJ2-5|TRBV7-2|.
CASSRGGAGELTQYF
TGTGCCAGCAGCCGTGGGGGGGCAGGGGAGTTAACCCAGTACTTC
>TRBD1|TRBJ1-1|TRBV9|.
CASSVVRPTGGATEAFF
TGTGCCAGCAGCGTAGTTCGACCAACAGGGGGCGCGACCGAAGCTTTCTTT
>.|TRBJ2-5|TRBV4-3|.
CASSQGQLLGAETQYF
TGCGCCAGCAGCCAAGGTCAATTGCTAGGGGCTGAGACCCAGTACTTC
>.|TRBJ1-1|TRBV3-1/TRBV3-2|.
CASSDGGDTEAFF
TGTGCCAGCAGCGACGGAGGGGACACTGAAGCTTTCTTT
>.|TRBJ2-4|TRBV2|once
CASSDEESRAQIAKNIQYF
TGTGCCAGCAGTGATGAGGAATCCAGGGCGCAAATAGCCAAAAACATTCAGTACTTC
>.|TRBJ2-7|TRBV19|.
CASRGGSYEQYF
TGTGCCAGTAGAGGGGGCTCCTACGAGCAGTACTTC
>TRBD2|TRBJ2-1|TRBV6-2/TRBV6-3|.
CASSSPWRGAYNEQFF
TGTGCCAGCAGTTCCCCGTGGCGGGGGGCTTACAATGAGCAGTTCTTC